This passage covers 22 T cell receptor beta chains from one sample sequenced in a study of T cell responses to AZD1222 COVID-19 vaccine. Some clones are missing from TCRdb's copy, which holds only in-frame ones; the method was immunoSEQ multiplex PCR. The repertoire holds over 60,000 clones, with 80% as singletons. The material sequenced was peripheral blood, taken 28 days after the second AZD1222 dose. The receptors were sampled from an adult who received the AZD1222 COVID-19 vaccine.

This clone was found once. The chain joins TRBV29-1 to TRBJ1-2; D gene uncertain. Trimming took off 5 bases at V and 8 bases at J, with 24 bases between the two ends. The CDR3 contains 15 residues. Germline CDR1 SQVTM, CDR2 ANQGSEA. CDR3 in DNA: TGCAGCGTTTCAAAGGGCCAGCAACCTTCATGGGGCTACACCTTC. As protein: CSVSKGQQPSWGYTF.

The chain couples TRBV9 to TRBJ2-7; 9 bases match TRBD2. Germline V CDR1 and CDR2: SGDLS, YYNGEE. The length of the CDR3 is 15 residues. V was pared by 4 bases and J by 2 bases, with 7 bases of the junction left unmatched. CDR3 sequence: CASSPAGGSAYEQYF. The CDR3 DNA is TGTGCCAGCAGCCCAGCGGGGGGCTCGGCCTACGAGCAGTACTTC.

The chain links TRBV7-2 to TRBJ2-7; D is unclear. Germline V gene data show CDR1 as SGHTA and CDR2 as FQGNSA. V was clipped by 3 bases and J by 0 bases, with 9 bases between them. The CDR3 has 14 residues. The DNA of the CDR3 is TGTGCCAGCAGCTTGTTTGCAGCCTCCTACGAGCAGTACTTC. Translated: CASSLFAASYEQYF.

This sequence joins TRBV5-4 and TRBJ1-6, with a possible D match to TRBD1 (6 bases). CDR3 length: 15 amino acids. Germline CDR1 reads SGHNT; CDR2 reads YYREEE (reference sequence). Trimming cost V 4 bases and J 4 bases, with 12 bases left between them. The CDR3 loop reads CASSPRTEYNSPLHF. DNA for the CDR3: TGTGCCAGCAGCCCGAGGACAGAGTATAATTCACCCCTCCACTTT.

This chain uses TRBV5-1 with TRBJ2-7; tentative D call: TRBD1 (5 bases). Trimming left V 2 bases short and J 3 bases short, with 9 bases between. The CDR3 loop spans 13 amino acids. CDR1 and CDR2 (germline): SGHRS, YFSETQ. The CDR3 protein is CASSLLTGYEQYF. CDR3 nucleotide sequence: TGCGCCAGCAGCTTACTCACAGGCTACGAGCAGTACTTC.

This clone was seen only once. V is TRBV2 and J is TRBJ2-7, with 7 bases aligning to TRBD1. V lost 6 bases to trimming and J lost 7 bases; unmatched junction nucleotides: 6. Germline CDR1 and CDR2: SNHLY and FYNNEI. This CDR3 contains 12 residues. Here the CDR3 reads CASRVQGWEQYF. Here the CDR3 DNA reads TGTGCCAGCAGAGTACAGGGGTGGGAGCAGTACTTC.

A word on this clone: Other nucleotide sequences in the sample specify the same CDR3. The DNA for the CDR3 is TGCGCCAGCAGCTTGGCCGGACAGGCTAATGAAAAACTGTTTTTT. Protein: CASSLAGQANEKLFF. The chain uses TRBV5-1 and TRBJ1-4, with 7 positions matching TRBD1. With V trimmed by 0 bases and J by 3 bases, 2 bases remained unmatched. CDR1 is SGHRS and CDR2 is YFSETQ in the germline V gene. This CDR3 has 15 residues.

Notes on this clone: The sample has other DNA sequences that encode this CDR3 too. The rearrangement joins TRBV12-3 or TRBV12-4 to TRBJ2-3; the D is unclear. The CDR3 is 11 residues long. V dropped 6 bases and J dropped 1 base, with 2 bases sitting between them. CDR3 in amino acids: CASRRTDTQYF. For the CDR3, the DNA is TGTGCCAGCAGGCGCACAGATACGCAGTATTTT.

This clone was found a few times. This chain uses TRBV9 with TRBJ1-5; a possible D gene is TRBD1 (5 bases). Germline V gene data show CDR1 as SGDLS and CDR2 as YYNGEE. The CDR3 is 15 residues long. V lost 0 bases, J lost 0 bases, and 7 bases lay in between. The CDR3, as DNA: TGTGCCAGCAGCGTAGGGGGGTTTAGCAATCAGCCCCAGCATTTT. The encoded protein is CASSVGGFSNQPQHF.

This clone has more than one count but fewer than ten. The chain joins TRBV7-2 to TRBJ1-1; possible D gene TRBD1, 6 bases. Germline-derived CDR1 and CDR2 are SGHTA and FQGNSA. The CDR3 runs to 15 residues. Trimming removed 1 base from V and 4 bases from J, with 13 bases in between. DNA for the CDR3: TGTGCCAGCAGCTTAGAGGGGGGGGGATTCACTGAAGCTTTCTTT. Protein: CASSLEGGGFTEAFF.

The chain couples TRBV7-2 to TRBJ2-5; the D is unclear. From germline, CDR1 is SGHTA and CDR2 FQGNSA. Between the trimmed V and J ends, which lost 3 bases and 5 bases, there was a span of 4 bases. CDR3 length equals 11 residues. The CDR3 DNA sequence: TGTGCCAGCAGCTTTAGGGAGACCCAGTACTTC. This encodes CASSFRETQYF.

This clone was recorded once. The chain has TRBV7-9 and TRBJ2-5, with 10 bases lining up with TRBD2. Germline CDR1 is SEHNR and CDR2 is FQNEAQ (reference sequence). V trimming: 5 bases; J trimming: 5 bases; junction bases outside the gene matches: 8. There are 15 residues in the CDR3. The CDR3 sequence: CASSNPPGLAETQYF. CDR3 DNA sequence: TGTGCCAGCAGCAATCCACCGGGACTAGCGGAGACCCAGTACTTC.

This chain joins TRBV27 and TRBJ1-5; 7 positions agree with TRBD1. Looked up from germline, CDR1 is MNHEY and CDR2 is SMNVEV (reference sequence). J gave up 3 bases and V 4 bases, and 3 bases lay outside the gene matches. The CDR3 totals 14 residues. CDR3 nucleotides: TGTGCCAGCAGTTCCGGGACAGACAATCAGCCCCAGCATTTT. Amino acids: CASSSGTDNQPQHF.

The chain is built from TRBV4-1 and TRBJ2-3; D is tentatively TRBD1 or TRBD2 (7 bases each). V lost 0 bases, J lost 3 bases, and 16 bases lay in between. CDR1 and CDR2 (germline): MGHRA, YSYEKL. The CDR3 is 17 residues long. CDR3 in amino acids: CASSQDRGRGKTDTQYF. The CDR3 DNA sequence: TGCGCCAGCAGCCAAGATAGGGGGCGGGGGAAAACAGATACGCAGTATTTT.

The rearrangement joins TRBV5-4 to TRBJ1-4; D remains unclear. The germline CDR1 and CDR2 sequences are SGHNT and YYREEE (reference sequence). V was cut by 3 bases and J by 0 bases, with 18 bases left in between. This CDR3 spans 18 amino acids. This chain's CDR3 is CASSWAWAAGATNEKLFF. For the CDR3, the DNA is TGTGCCAGCAGCTGGGCCTGGGCAGCAGGTGCAACTAATGAAAAACTGTTTTTT.

The J gene is TRBJ2-5, the V gene TRBV5-6; 7 bases agree with TRBD1. The V gene end was trimmed by 4 bases and the J gene end by 1 base; junction bases not matched to a gene: 7. The CDR3 is 15 amino acids. Germline CDR1 and CDR2: SGHDT and YYEEEE. The CDR3 spells CASSRGRGLQETQYF. The CDR3 region has the DNA TGTGCCAGCAGCAGGGGGCGCGGACTCCAAGAGACCCAGTACTTC.

This chain uses TRBV7-9 with TRBJ1-1, with D perhaps matching TRBD1 (5 bases). The CDR3 runs to 16 residues. Germline V gene sequence: CDR1 SEHNR, CDR2 FQNEAQ (reference sequence). V lost 5 bases to trimming and J lost 0 bases, with 16 bases between them. CDR3 coding DNA: TGTGCCAGCAGCAGAAAGACAGCCTACATGAACACTGAAGCTTTCTTT. Encoded protein: CASSRKTAYMNTEAFF.

This sequence joins TRBV25-1 and TRBJ1-6, with D possibly being TRBD1 (6 bases). The CDR3 loop spans 15 amino acids. V was clipped by 3 bases and J by 3 bases, with 9 bases between them. CDR1 is MGHDK and CDR2 is SYGVNS in the germline V gene. The CDR3 protein is CASSEGQNYNSPLHF. CDR3 sequence (DNA): TGTGCCAGCAGTGAGGGACAAAACTATAATTCACCCCTCCACTTT. Supplemented by reference TRBV25-1 and TRBJ1-6, the full variable domain reads EADIYQTPRYLVIGTGKKITLECSQTMGHDKMYWYQQDPGMELHLIHYSYGVNSTEKGDLSSESTVSRIRTEHFPLTLESARPSHTSQYLCASSEGQNYNSPLHFGNGTRLTVT.

V is TRBV10-2 and J is TRBJ2-7; D ambiguous. This CDR3 is 11 amino acids long. Germline CDR1 reads WSHSY; CDR2 reads SAAADI. V gave up 9 bases and J gave up 3 bases, with 9 bases separating them. CDR3 residues: CASSPFYEQYF. The DNA of the CDR3 is TGCGCCAGTTCCCCCTTCTACGAGCAGTACTTC.

The rearrangement uses TRBV27 and TRBJ1-5; TRBD1 agrees at 10 bases. CDR1 is MNHEY and CDR2 is SMNVEV in the germline V gene (reference sequence). This CDR3 has 15 residues. Germline trimming cut 5 bases from V and 2 bases from J; bases unmatched to any gene: 3. The CDR3 nucleotides are TGTGCCAGCAGTCCAGGGACAGGGGGCAATCAGCCCCAGCATTTT. Its protein product is CASSPGTGGNQPQHF.

The CDR3 bases are TGTGCCAGCAGCTTACGGACTAGCGGGGGGGCGCGTACGCAGTATTTT. It yields the protein CASSLRTSGGARTQYF. The genes are TRBV7-2 and TRBJ2-3; 15 positions match TRBD2. CDR1 is SGHTA and CDR2 is FQGNSA in the germline V gene. The V segment lost 2 bases and the J segment 8 bases; nucleotides outside the gene matches: 5. This CDR3 region has 16 residues.

The rearrangement uses TRBV7-8 and TRBJ2-1; D gene uncertain. Germline V gene data show CDR1 as SGHVS and CDR2 as FQNEAQ. Trimming shortened V by 6 bases and J by 6 bases, and 6 bases separated the two germline ends. The CDR3 is made up of 11 amino acids. This chain's CDR3 is CASSTFNEQFF. The CDR3 DNA sequence: TGTGCCAGCAGTACTTTCAATGAGCAGTTCTTC.